These 14 T cell receptor beta chains were sequenced from one sample in a study of CD8+CD57+ T cells in acquired aplastic anemia. Patients chosen for sequencing had CD8+CD57+ cells that had expanded, as shown by flow cytometry. The use of genomic DNA as template underpinned the TCR beta VDJ and CDR3 profiling. One entry per CDR3 protein, called by TCRdb with MiXCR from the reads. The table lists under 500,000 distinct CDR3 sequences, roughly a third of them singletons, with 0.7% to 1% in the top ten. Sequenced input: sorted CD4+, CD8+, or CD8+CD57+ T cells (not recorded which) from PBMCs. The receptors stem from a human donor with aplastic anemia.

This sequence joins TRBV6-1 and TRBJ2-1, with a weak D call TRBD2 (5 bases). This CDR3 is built from 15 residues. V was shortened by 4 bases and J by 6 bases, with 16 bases between the two germline ends. Germline lookup yields CDR1 MNHNS and CDR2 SASEGT. In nucleotides, the CDR3 is TGTGCCAGCAGTGCGGCCAGCGGCTTCCCCAATGAGCAGTTCTTC. It codes for CASSAASGFPNEQFF.

The chain recombines TRBV20-1 with TRBJ2-2, with 7 bases matching TRBD1. Germline loops: CDR1 DFQATT, CDR2 SNEGSKA (reference sequence). V shed 3 bases and J 2 bases; nucleotides not matched to a gene: 3. The CDR3 spans 14 residues. The CDR3 coding sequence is TGCAGTGCTAGCCGGGACAGCAACACCGGGGAGCTGTTTTTT. Translation gives CSASRDSNTGELFF.

In the case of this clonotype: A read error is possible here, since a much larger clone lies one base away. This chain connects TRBV25-1 to TRBJ2-7; 7 bases match TRBD1. Unmatched junction bases numbered 5, after V lost 6 bases and J lost 3 bases. This CDR3 is 13 amino acids long. Germline CDR1 MGHDK, CDR2 SYGVNS. The CDR3 loop reads CASSTRDSYEQYF. As DNA, the CDR3 is TGTGCCAGCAGCACCCGGGACAGCTACGAGCAGTACTTC.

The chain has TRBV7-3 and TRBJ2-3; 7 bases agree with TRBD2. V lost 5 bases to trimming and J lost 1 base; unmatched junction nucleotides: 12. This CDR3 contains 17 residues. Germline V gives CDR1 SGHTA, CDR2 FQGTGA. CDR3 nucleotide sequence: TGTGCCAGCAGCCTTCTCGAGCGGGGCCGGGGCACAGATACGCAGTATTTT. Amino acid sequence: CASSLLERGRGTDTQYF.

At least ten counts were recorded for this clonotype. The chain employs TRBV29-1 and TRBJ2-3, with 8 bases fitting TRBD2. V shed 5 bases and J 4 bases; nucleotides not matched to a gene: 17. The CDR3 loop spans 17 amino acids. CDR1 and CDR2 from the germline V gene are SQVTM and ANQGSEA. The chain's CDR3 is CSVNPPGVSGGSDTQYF. The CDR3 DNA reads TGCAGCGTTAACCCCCCCGGCGTTTCGGGAGGGTCAGATACGCAGTATTTT.

V is TRBV14 and J is TRBJ2-2, with D uncertain. Trimming left V 4 bases short and J 3 bases short, with 9 bases between. CDR1 is SGHDN and CDR2 is FVKESK in the germline V gene. The CDR3 sequence is 14 residues long. CDR3 in DNA: TGTGCCAGCAGCCGAACTGGGGACACCGGGGAGCTGTTTTTT. Translating gives CASSRTGDTGELFF.

This clonotype showed up many times. The rearrangement links TRBV2 to TRBJ1-5; D unclear. CDR1 is SNHLY and CDR2 is FYNNEI in the germline V gene. This CDR3 comprises 15 residues. V was clipped by 3 bases and J by 7 bases, with 16 bases between them. The CDR3 bases are TGTGCCAGCAGTGAGGGCAGGATGGGGTTCCAGCCCCAGCATTTT. This gives the protein CASSEGRMGFQPQHF.

The chain uses TRBV20-1 and TRBJ1-1; D unresolved. The germline V and J ends were trimmed by 6 bases and 7 bases, with 18 bases remaining between them. CDR3 length: 13 residues. Germline CDR1 DFQATT, CDR2 SNEGSKA (reference sequence). As DNA, the CDR3 is TGCAGTGCAAACATACATTATGGTGGTGAAGCTTTCTTT. Its protein is CSANIHYGGEAFF.

This sequence joins TRBV7-3 and TRBJ1-2; D unresolved. The CDR3 is made up of 16 amino acids. Trimming removed 5 bases at V and 4 bases at J, with 20 bases between. From germline, CDR1 is SGHTA and CDR2 FQGTGA. CDR3 DNA: TGTGCCAGCAGCCTAGCGGACCCTCGGGCCGGCTATGGCTACACCTTC. Its protein product is CASSLADPRAGYGYTF.

This clonotype has only a few counts. CDR3 sequence: CSLLGQGDNEQFF. The CDR3 coding sequence is TGCAGTCTGTTGGGACAGGGGGACAATGAGCAGTTCTTC. V is TRBV20-1 and J is TRBJ2-1; 11 nucleotides agree with TRBD1. V shed 8 bases and J 5 bases; nucleotides not matched to a gene: 5. This CDR3 contains 13 residues. Germline CDR1 reads DFQATT; CDR2 reads SNEGSKA (reference sequence).

Comment on this clonotype: A much larger clone lies a single base off, so this may be a read error. The V call is TRBV7-2, the J call TRBJ1-1, with a weak D call TRBD1 (6 bases). The V and J ends lost 0 bases and 1 base respectively, with 12 bases between them. This CDR3 comprises 16 residues. CDR1 is SGHTA, CDR2 FQGNSA, per germline. CDR3 region: CASSLASGAANTEAFF. The DNA for the CDR3 is TGTGCCAGCAGCTTAGCGTCAGGGGCAGCGAACACTGAAGCTTTCTTT.

The chain couples TRBV9 to TRBJ2-1, with D possibly being TRBD2 (6 bases). Deletions cut 4 bases from V and 4 bases from J, with 15 bases between. The CDR3 runs to 15 residues. The germline CDR1 and CDR2 sequences are SGDLS and YYNGEE. Written as DNA, the CDR3 is TGTGCCAGCAGCCTCAGGGAGGCTGGGTACAATGAGCAGTTCTTC. It yields the protein CASSLREAGYNEQFF.

In its sample, this clonotype was seen a few times. This is likely a read error, given that the CDR3 carries no conserved phenylalanine or tryptophan at its end. This chain joins TRBV5-8 and TRBJ2-7, with 9 bases identical to TRBD1. This CDR3 region has 12 residues. Germline V lookup: CDR1 SGHTS, CDR2 YDEGEE. V shed 4 bases, J shed 5 bases, and the junction held 1 base outside the gene matches. The CDR3 DNA is TGTGCCAGCAGCCGGACAGGGGACGAGCAGTACTCC. Residues: CASSRTGDEQYS.

As to this clonotype: One end of the junction is discordant with germline, which a read error may explain. The rearrangement links TRBV5-1 to TRBJ2-2, with 7 positions matching TRBD2. This CDR3 region has 15 residues. CDR1 is SGHRS, CDR2 YFSETQ, per germline. The CDR3, as DNA: TGCGCCGGCAGCTTGGCCAACGGGGGGATCGGGGAGCTGTTTTTT. Protein sequence: CAGSLANGGIGELFF.